The 7 T cell receptor beta chains reported below all come from one sample, sequenced in a study of cytotoxic CD8 clonotypes in ibrutinib-treated CLL. Only in-frame clones appear in the TCRdb table, and some are missing; sequencing was by immunoSEQ multiplex PCR. The table records 200,000 to 250,000 clones, more than 70% of them present only once. The specimen was PBMCs, collected after 12 months of ibrutinib treatment. These receptors were obtained from a human donor with chronic lymphocytic leukemia.

V usage is TRBV27 and J usage is TRBJ2-7; the D gene is possibly TRBD2 (6 bases). The CDR3 has 15 amino acids. V was shortened by 1 base and J by 2 bases, with 12 bases between the two germline ends. Germline V gene lookup returns CDR1 MNHEY and CDR2 SMNVEV (reference sequence). For the CDR3, the DNA is TGTGCCAGCAGTTTATGGGGGGACGGAACCTACGAGCAGTACTTC. It codes for CASSLWGDGTYEQYF.

The chain links TRBV5-6 to TRBJ2-4; 8 bases agree with TRBD1. V dropped 3 bases and J dropped 1; count of bases not matched to a gene: 9. Germline V gene lookup returns CDR1 SGHDT and CDR2 YYEEEE. The CDR3 is 17 residues long. CDR3 in DNA: TGTGCCAGCAGCTCACCCACAGGGGGGTGGGCCAAAAACATTCAGTACTTC. Translation gives CASSSPTGGWAKNIQYF.

This sequence joins TRBV25-1 and TRBJ2-1; 7 positions match TRBD2. The CDR3 has 16 residues. V trimming: 9 bases; J trimming: 5 bases; junction bases outside the gene matches: 16. Germline V CDR1 and CDR2: MGHDK, SYGVNS. The CDR3 loop reads CASSVDDRGSHNEQFF. Here the CDR3 DNA reads TGTGCCAGTTCCGTTGACGATCGCGGGAGTCACAATGAGCAGTTCTTC.

This clone appeared once. V is TRBV5-6 and J is TRBJ2-2, with 9 bases identical to TRBD1. The V segment lost 0 bases and the J segment 3 bases; nucleotides outside the gene matches: 3. There are 16 residues in the CDR3. In germline, CDR1 is SGHDT, CDR2 YYEEEE. The CDR3 coding sequence is TGTGCCAGCAGCTTGGTCGGGACAGGGCACACCGGGGAGCTGTTTTTT. Amino acids: CASSLVGTGHTGELFF.

The chain links TRBV5-1 to TRBJ2-5, with 13 positions matching TRBD2. The J call may be incorrect, as the DNA end agrees better with TRBJ2-7. From germline, CDR1 is SGHRS and CDR2 YFSETQ. This CDR3 has 15 residues. CDR3 bases: TGCGCCAGCAGCGCCGGGACTAGCGGGACATACGAGCAGTACTTC. It is translated as CASSAGTSGTYEQYF.

The chain links TRBV27 to TRBJ2-3; D possibly uses TRBD1 or TRBD2 (5 bases each). The V gene's germline CDR1 is MNHEY and CDR2 SMNVEV (reference sequence). Trimming took off 0 bases at V and 2 bases at J, with 12 bases between the two ends. CDR3 length: 16 residues. The CDR3 nucleotides read TGTGCCAGCAGTTTATCCATGGGACGGAACACAGATACGCAGTATTTT. Amino acid sequence: CASSLSMGRNTDTQYF.

V usage is TRBV28 and J usage is TRBJ2-5; D is perhaps TRBD2 (6 bases). Germline CDR1 is MDHEN and CDR2 is SYDVKM. CDR3 length equals 14 residues. The V gene lost 7 bases and the J gene lost 5 bases, with 17 bases spanning the gap. The CDR3 reads CASMMSGTPETQYF. The CDR3 DNA sequence: TGTGCCAGCATGATGAGTGGGACTCCCGAGACCCAGTACTTC.